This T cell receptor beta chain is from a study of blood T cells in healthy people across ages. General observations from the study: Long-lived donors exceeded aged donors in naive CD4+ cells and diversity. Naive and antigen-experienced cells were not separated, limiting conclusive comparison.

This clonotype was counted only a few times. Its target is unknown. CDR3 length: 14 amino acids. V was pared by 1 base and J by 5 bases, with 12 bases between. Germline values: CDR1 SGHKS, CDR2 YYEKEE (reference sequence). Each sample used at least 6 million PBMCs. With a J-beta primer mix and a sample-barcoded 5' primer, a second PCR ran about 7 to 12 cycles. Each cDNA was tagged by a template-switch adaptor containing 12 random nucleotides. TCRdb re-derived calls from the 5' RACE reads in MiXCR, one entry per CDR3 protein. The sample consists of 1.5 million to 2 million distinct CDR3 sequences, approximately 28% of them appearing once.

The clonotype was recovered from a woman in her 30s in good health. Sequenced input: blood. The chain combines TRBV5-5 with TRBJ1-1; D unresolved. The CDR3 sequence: CASSLTTSRTEAFF. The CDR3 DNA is TGTGCCAGCAGCTTGACCACCTCACGGACTGAAGCTTTCTTT.